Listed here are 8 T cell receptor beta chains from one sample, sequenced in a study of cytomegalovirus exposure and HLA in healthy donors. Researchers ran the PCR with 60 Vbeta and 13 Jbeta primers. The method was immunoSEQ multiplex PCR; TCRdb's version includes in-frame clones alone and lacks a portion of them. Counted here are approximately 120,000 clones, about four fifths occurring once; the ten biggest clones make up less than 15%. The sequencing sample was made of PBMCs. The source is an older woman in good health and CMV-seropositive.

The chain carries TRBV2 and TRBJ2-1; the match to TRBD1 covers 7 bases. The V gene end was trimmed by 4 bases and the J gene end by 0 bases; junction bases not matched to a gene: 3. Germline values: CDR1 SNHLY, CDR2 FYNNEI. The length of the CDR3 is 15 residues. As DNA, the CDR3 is TGTGCCAGCAGTGTACAGGGGAGCTCCTACAATGAGCAGTTCTTC. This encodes CASSVQGSSYNEQFF.

The CDR3 DNA is TGTGCCAGCAGCCCCACCCGAGGCACAGATACGCAGTATTTT. Translated, it gives CASSPTRGTDTQYF. The chain links TRBV7-3 to TRBJ2-3; D unclear. CDR1 is SGHTA, CDR2 FQGTGA, per germline. CDR3 length: 14 residues. The V end was cut by 5 bases, the J end by 1 base, with 10 bases between.

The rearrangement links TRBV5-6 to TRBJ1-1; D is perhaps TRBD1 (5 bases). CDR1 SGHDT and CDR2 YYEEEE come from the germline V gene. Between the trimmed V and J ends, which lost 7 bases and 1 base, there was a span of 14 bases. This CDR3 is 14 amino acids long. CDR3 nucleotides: TGTGCCAGCCGACGGGGGTCAGCGAACACTGAAGCTTTCTTT. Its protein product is CASRRGSANTEAFF.

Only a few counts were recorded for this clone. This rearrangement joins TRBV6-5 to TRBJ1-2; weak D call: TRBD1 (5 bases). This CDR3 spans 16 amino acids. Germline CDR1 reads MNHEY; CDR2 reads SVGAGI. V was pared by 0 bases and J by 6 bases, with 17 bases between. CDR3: CASSYSTLSGSHGYTF. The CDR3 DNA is TGTGCCAGCAGTTACTCGACGTTATCAGGGTCCCATGGCTACACCTTC.

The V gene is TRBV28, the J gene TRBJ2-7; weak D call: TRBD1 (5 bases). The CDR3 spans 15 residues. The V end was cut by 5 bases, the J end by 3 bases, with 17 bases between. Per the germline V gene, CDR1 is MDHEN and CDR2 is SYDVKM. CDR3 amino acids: CASSAHQTVNYEQYF. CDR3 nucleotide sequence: TGTGCCAGCAGTGCTCACCAGACAGTTAACTACGAGCAGTACTTC.

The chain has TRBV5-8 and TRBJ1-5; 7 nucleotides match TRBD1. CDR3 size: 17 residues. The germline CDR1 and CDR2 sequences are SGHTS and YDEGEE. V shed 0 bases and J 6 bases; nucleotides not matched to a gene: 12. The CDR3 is CASSLAEGQNPSQPQHF. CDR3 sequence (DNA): TGTGCCAGCAGCTTGGCCGAGGGACAGAACCCCAGTCAGCCCCAGCATTTT. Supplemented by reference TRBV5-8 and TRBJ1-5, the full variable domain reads EAGVTQSPTHLIKTRGQQATLRCSPISGHTSVYWYQQALGLGLQFLLWYDEGEERNRGNFPPRFSGRQFPNYSSELNVNALELEDSALYLCASSLAEGQNPSQPQHFGDGTRLSIL.

This CDR3 reads CASSDGTAQRVDTQYF. The DNA of the CDR3 is TGTGCCAGCAGCGATGGGACCGCCCAGCGGGTAGATACGCAGTATTTT. The chain links TRBV9 to TRBJ2-3; maybe TRBD2 (6 bases). Germline V gene data show CDR1 as SGDLS and CDR2 as YYNGEE. V was trimmed by 3 bases and J by 5 bases, leaving 19 bases between them. The CDR3 extends over 16 amino acids.

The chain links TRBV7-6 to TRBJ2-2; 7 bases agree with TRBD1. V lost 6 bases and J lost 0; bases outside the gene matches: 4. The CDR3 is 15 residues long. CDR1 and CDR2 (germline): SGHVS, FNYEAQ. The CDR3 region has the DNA TGTGCCAGCAGTCTCGGGACAGCGAACACCGGGGAGCTGTTTTTT. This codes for CASSLGTANTGELFF.